The clone carrying this TCR beta chain was observed a handful of times. This sample is drawn from a study of control samples from healthy donors and cancer patients. Using immunoSEQ multiplex PCR, the repertoire was profiled, and TCRdb retains in-frame clones only, with some absent. The sample records approximately 150,000 clones, roughly 93% being singletons. Germline CDR1 and CDR2: MNHEY and SMNVEV (reference sequence). Trimming took 5 bases from V and 5 from J; bases not matched to a gene: 8. CDR3 length: 14 residues. Material for sequencing was blood. The chain couples TRBV27 to TRBJ2-7; TRBD1 aligns across 8 bases. The source is a man aged 18 to 29 in good health. The CDR3 DNA sequence: TGTGCCAGCAGTCCCTCCAGGGGGCTCCACGAGCAGTACTTC. Translated: CASSPSRGLHEQYF.